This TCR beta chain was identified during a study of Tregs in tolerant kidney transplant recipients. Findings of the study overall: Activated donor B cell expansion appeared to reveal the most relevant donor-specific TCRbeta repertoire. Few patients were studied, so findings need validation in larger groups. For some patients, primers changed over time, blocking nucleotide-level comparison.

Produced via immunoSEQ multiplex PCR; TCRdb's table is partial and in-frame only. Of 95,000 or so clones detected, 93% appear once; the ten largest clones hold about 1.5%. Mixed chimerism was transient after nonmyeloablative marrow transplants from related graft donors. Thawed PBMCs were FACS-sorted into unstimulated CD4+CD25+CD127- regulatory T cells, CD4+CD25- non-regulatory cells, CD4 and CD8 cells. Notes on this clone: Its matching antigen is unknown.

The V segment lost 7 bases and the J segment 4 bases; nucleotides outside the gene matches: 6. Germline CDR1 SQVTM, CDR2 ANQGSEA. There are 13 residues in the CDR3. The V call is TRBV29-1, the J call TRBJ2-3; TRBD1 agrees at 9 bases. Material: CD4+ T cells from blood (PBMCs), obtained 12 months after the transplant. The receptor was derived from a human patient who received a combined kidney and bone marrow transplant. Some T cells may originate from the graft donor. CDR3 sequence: CSGIQGAADTQYF. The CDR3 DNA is TGCAGCGGCATACAGGGGGCCGCAGATACGCAGTATTTT.